The T cell receptor beta chain described here comes from a study of blood T cell repertoires in COVID-19. Using immunoSEQ multiplex PCR, the repertoire was profiled, and TCRdb retains in-frame clones only, with some absent. Of about 190,000 clones detected, 70% to 85% appear once; the ten largest clones hold approximately 3%. Trimming removed 3 bases from V and 8 bases from J, with 10 bases in between. Germline CDR1 MDHEN, CDR2 SYDVKM. The CDR3 contains 12 residues. V and J are TRBV28 and TRBJ1-2; D remains ambiguous. The sample was PBMCs or T cells enriched from blood (not recorded which). The source of this sequence is a woman between 25 and 40 years old who had recovered from COVID-19. Written as DNA, the CDR3 is TGTGCCAGCAGTTTGGGCAGTTCCGGCTACACCTTC. It encodes CASSLGSSGYTF.